This T cell receptor (beta chain) came from a study of follicular helper T cells after annual influenza vaccination. As for the study in general: Some donors were sampled over the 2013-2014, 2014-2015 and 2015-2016 vaccinations.

General study findings and limits: Successive annual vaccinations recalled a recurrent oligoclonal ICOS+CD38+ cTfh response with influenza-specific clonotypes. Plasmablast frequency change correlated with clonality change in ICOS+CD38+ cTfh.

Profiled with immunoSEQ multiplex PCR; TCRdb holds only in-frame clones, not every one. The data hold fewer than 8,000 clones, with roughly four fifths observed a single time. Time point indicated: 2015-2016 season, pre-vaccination. Donors with HIV/AIDS, active malignancy, immunomodulators or active illness were excluded. This clone was detected only once. Its antigen is not identified. CDR1 and CDR2 from the germline V gene are MNHNS and SASEGT. The CDR3 runs to 15 residues. J gave up 4 bases and V 6 bases, and 7 bases lay outside the gene matches. The chain couples TRBV6-1 to TRBJ2-3; 10 positions match TRBD1. The specimen comprised CXCR5- memory CD4+ T cells sorted from blood, sampled on the day of influenza vaccination. The sequence was obtained from an adult who received the influenza vaccine. CDR3 sequence: CASRRQGAQPDTQYF. CDR3 nucleotide sequence: TGTGCCAGCAGAAGACAGGGGGCGCAACCAGATACGCAGTATTTT.